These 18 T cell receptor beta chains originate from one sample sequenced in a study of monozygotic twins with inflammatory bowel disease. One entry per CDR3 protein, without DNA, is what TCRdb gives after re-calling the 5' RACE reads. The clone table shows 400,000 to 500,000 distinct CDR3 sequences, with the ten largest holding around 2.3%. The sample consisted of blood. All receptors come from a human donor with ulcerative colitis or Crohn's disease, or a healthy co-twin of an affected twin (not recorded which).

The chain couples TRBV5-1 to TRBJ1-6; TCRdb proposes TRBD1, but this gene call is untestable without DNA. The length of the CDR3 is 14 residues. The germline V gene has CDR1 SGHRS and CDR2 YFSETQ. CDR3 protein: CASSSTGTGSPLHF.

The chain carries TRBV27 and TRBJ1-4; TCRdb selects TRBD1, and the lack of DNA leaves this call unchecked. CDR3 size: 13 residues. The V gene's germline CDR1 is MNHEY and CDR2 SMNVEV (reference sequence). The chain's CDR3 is CASKYRVGEKLFF.

The CDR3: CASSEVRPAYEQYF. The J gene is TRBJ2-7, the V gene TRBV6-1. Germline V gene sequence: CDR1 MNHNS, CDR2 SASEGT. The CDR3 is 14 residues long.

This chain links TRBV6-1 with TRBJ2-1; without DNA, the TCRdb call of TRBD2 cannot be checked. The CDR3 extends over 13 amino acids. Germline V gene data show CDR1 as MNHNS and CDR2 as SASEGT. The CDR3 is CAFPSGYYNEQFF.

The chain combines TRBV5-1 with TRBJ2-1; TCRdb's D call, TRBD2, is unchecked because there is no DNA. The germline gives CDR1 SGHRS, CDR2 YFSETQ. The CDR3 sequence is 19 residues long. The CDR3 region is CASSDRLAGGISSYNEQFF.

This CDR3 reads CASSRPTGTYNEQFF. V gene TRBV21-1 combines with J gene TRBJ2-1; TCRdb designates TRBD1, a call that cannot be tested without DNA. TRBV21-1 is flagged as a pseudogene. The CDR3 spans 15 residues.

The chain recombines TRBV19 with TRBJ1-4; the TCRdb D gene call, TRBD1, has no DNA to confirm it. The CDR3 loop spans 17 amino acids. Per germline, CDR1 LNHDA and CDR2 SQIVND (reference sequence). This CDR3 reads CASSRGTVEATNEKLFF.

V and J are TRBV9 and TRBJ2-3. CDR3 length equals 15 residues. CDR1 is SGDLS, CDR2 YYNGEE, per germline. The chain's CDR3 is CASSRSGDRTDTQYF. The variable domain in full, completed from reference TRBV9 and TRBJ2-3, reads DSGVTQTPKHLITATGQRVTLRCSPRSGDLSVYWYQQSLDQGLQFLIQYYNGEERAKGNILERFSAQQFPDLHSELNLSSLELGDSALYFCASSRSGDRTDTQYFGPGTRLTVL.

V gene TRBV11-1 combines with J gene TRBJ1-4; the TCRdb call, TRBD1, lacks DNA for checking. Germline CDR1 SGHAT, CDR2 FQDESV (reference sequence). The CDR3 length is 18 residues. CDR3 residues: CASSVNSDSLVGREKLFF.

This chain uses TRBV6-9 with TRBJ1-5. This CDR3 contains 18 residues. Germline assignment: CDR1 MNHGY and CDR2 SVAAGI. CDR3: CASTMPNLVTYSNQPQHF.

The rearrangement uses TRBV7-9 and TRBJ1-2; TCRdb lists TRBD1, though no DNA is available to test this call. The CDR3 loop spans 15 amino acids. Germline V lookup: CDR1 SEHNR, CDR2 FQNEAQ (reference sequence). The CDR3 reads CASSLEFGADYGYTF.

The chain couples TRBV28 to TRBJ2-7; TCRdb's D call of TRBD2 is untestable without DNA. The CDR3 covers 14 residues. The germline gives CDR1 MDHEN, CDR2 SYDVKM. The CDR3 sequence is CASSLTTNWDEQYF.

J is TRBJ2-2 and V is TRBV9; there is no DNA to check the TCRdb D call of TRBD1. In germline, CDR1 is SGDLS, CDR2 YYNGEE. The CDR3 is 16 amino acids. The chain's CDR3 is CASSVEPQGATGELFF.

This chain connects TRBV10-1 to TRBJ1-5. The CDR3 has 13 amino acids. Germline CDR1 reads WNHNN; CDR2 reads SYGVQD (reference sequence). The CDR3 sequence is CASSEGTQQPQHF.

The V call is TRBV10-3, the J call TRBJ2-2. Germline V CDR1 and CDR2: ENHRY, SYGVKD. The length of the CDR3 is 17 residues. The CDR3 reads CAISDPLRTGNTGELFF.

Here the CDR3 reads CASSSRVGQPQHF. The genes are TRBV7-9 and TRBJ1-5. The germline V gene has CDR1 SEHNR and CDR2 FQNEAQ (reference sequence). The CDR3 extends over 13 amino acids.

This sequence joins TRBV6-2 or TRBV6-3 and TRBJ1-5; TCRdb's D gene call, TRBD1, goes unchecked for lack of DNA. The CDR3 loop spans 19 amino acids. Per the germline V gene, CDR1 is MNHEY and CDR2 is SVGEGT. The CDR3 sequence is CASSYPTGQGKVDNQPQHF.

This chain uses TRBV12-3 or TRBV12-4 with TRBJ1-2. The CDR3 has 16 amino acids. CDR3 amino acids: CASSKNVGEANYGYTF.